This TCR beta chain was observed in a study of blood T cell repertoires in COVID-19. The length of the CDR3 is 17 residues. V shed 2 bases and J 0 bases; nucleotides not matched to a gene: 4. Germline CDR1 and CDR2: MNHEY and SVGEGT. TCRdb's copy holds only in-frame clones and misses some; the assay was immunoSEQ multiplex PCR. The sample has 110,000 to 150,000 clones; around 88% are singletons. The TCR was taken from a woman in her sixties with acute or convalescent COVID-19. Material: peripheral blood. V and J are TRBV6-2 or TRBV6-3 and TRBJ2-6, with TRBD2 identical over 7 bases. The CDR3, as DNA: TGTGCCAGCAGTTACGCCCGGGGGGTCTCTGGGGCCAACGTCCTGACTTTC. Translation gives CASSYARGVSGANVLTF.